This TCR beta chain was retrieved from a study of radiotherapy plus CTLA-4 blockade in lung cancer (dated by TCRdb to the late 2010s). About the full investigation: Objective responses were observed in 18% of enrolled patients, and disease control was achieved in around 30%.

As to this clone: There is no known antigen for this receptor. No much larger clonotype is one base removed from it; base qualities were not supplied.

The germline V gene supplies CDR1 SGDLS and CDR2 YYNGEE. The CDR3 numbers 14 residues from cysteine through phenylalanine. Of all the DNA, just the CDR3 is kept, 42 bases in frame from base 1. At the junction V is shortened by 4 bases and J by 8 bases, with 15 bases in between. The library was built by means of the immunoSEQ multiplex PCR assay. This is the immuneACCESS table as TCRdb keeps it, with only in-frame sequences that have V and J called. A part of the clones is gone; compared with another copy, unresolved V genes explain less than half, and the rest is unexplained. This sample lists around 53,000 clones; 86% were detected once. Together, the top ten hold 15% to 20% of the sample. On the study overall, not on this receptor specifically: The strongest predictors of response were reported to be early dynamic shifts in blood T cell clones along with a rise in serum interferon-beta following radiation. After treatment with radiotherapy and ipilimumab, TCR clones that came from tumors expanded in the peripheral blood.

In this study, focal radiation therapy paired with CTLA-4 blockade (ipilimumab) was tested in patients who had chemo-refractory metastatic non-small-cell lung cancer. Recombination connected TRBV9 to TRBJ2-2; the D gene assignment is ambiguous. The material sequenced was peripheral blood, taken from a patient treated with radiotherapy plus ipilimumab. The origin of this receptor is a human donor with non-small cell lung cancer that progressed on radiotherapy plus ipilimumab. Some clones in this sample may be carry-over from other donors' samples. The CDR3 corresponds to CASSLSAVVGELFF. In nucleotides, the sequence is TGTGCCAGCAGCCTTTCCGCGGTTGTGGGGGAGCTGTTTTTT.